Listed below are T cell receptor beta chains from one sample, sequenced in a study of CD8+CD57+ T cells in acquired aplastic anemia. TCRdb used MiXCR to reprocess the reads, holding one entry per CDR3 protein. Altogether 200,000 to 300,000 distinct CDR3 sequences are present, more than 40% being singletons, with the ten largest covering about 8.3%. The specimen sequenced was sorted CD4+, CD8+, or CD8+CD57+ T cells (not recorded which) from PBMCs. Every receptor here comes from a human donor with aplastic anemia. Both conserved end residues are part of each CDR3. Fields, in order: CDR3 protein, CDR3 DNA, V gene, clone size, D gene, J gene. The D gene is left open where the match is weak. Rows may omit the clone size; those that give it use once, few, many or a size class.

CDR3: CASSEVGADTQYF
DNA: TGTGCCAGCAGTGAAGTTGGGGCAGATACGCAGTATTTT
V: TRBV6-1
size: NA
D: NA
J: TRBJ2-3

CDR3: CASSQVITGEGYTF
DNA: TGCGCCAGCAGCCAAGTAATCACAGGAGAGGGCTACACCTTC
V: TRBV4-1
size: many
D: NA
J: TRBJ1-2

CDR3: CASRLREKLYEQYF
DNA: TGTGCCAGTAGGCTCCGGGAAAAGCTCTACGAGCAGTACTTC
V: TRBV6-2/TRBV6-3
size: NA
D: NA
J: TRBJ2-7

CDR3: CASSPSDDQETYEQYF
DNA: TGTGCCAGCAGCCCATCTGACGACCAAGAAACTTACGAGCAGTACTTC
V: TRBV3-2
size: NA
D: NA
J: TRBJ2-7

CDR3: CASSIPRDEQYF
DNA: TGTGCCAGTAGTATTCCGAGGGACGAGCAGTACTTC
V: TRBV19
size: NA
D: NA
J: TRBJ2-7

CDR3: CASSLVGVGEQYF
DNA: TGCGCCAGCAGCTTGGTAGGGGTTGGGGAGCAGTACTTC
V: TRBV5-1
size: once
D: NA
J: TRBJ2-7

CDR3: CASSPTAGSSNSPLHF
DNA: TGCGCCAGCAGCCCTACGGCAGGATCTAGCAATTCACCCCTCCACTTT
V: TRBV5-1
size: NA
D: NA
J: TRBJ1-6

CDR3: CASSMVQGGQETQYF
DNA: TGTGCCAGTAGTATGGTACAGGGAGGCCAAGAGACCCAGTACTTC
V: TRBV19
size: few
D: NA
J: TRBJ2-5

CDR3: CSARPHSSHYEQYF
DNA: TGCAGTGCGAGGCCTCACTCTAGCCACTACGAGCAGTACTTC
V: TRBV20-1
size: many
D: NA
J: TRBJ2-7

CDR3: CASSERAGDHTGELFF
DNA: TGTGCCAGCAGTGAAAGGGCGGGAGATCACACCGGGGAGCTGTTTTTT
V: TRBV6-1
size: few
D: TRBD2
J: TRBJ2-2

CDR3: CASWAGAYEQYF
DNA: TGTGCCAGCTGGGCGGGGGCCTACGAGCAGTACTTC
V: TRBV6-2/TRBV6-3
size: many
D: TRBD2
J: TRBJ2-7

CDR3: CAIRFACGIAPPCSYEQYF
DNA: TGTGCCATCAGGTTTGCATGCGGGATTGCACCTCCGTGCTCCTACGAGCAGTACTTC
V: TRBV10-3
size: NA
D: NA
J: TRBJ2-7

CDR3: CASSLGDSAYEQYF
DNA: TGTGCCAGCAGCTTGGGGGACAGCGCCTACGAGCAGTACTTC
V: TRBV5-1
size: NA
D: TRBD1
J: TRBJ2-7

CDR3: CAIRVFGTSGNEQFF
DNA: TGTGCCATCAGGGTTTTCGGGACTAGCGGAAATGAGCAGTTCTTC
V: TRBV10-3
size: NA
D: TRBD2
J: TRBJ2-1

CDR3: CASSQGYYGYTF
DNA: TGTGCCAGCAGCCAAGGTTACTATGGCTACACCTTC
V: TRBV14
size: many
D: NA
J: TRBJ1-2

CDR3: CANPFDSAPLYGYTF
DNA: TGTGCCAACCCCTTCGATTCGGCGCCACTTTATGGCTACACCTTC
V: TRBV24-1
size: NA
D: NA
J: TRBJ1-2

CDR3: CASSLGGGSYEQYF
DNA: TGTGCCAGCAGCTTGGGGGGGGGTTCCTACGAGCAGTACTTC
V: TRBV11-3
size: many
D: TRBD2
J: TRBJ2-7

CDR3: CSASPSAGGSYEQYF
DNA: TGCAGTGCCTCCCCTTCAGCGGGAGGTTCCTACGAGCAGTACTTC
V: TRBV20-1
size: many
D: TRBD2
J: TRBJ2-7

CDR3: CASSGRDGYNEQFF
DNA: TGTGCCAGCAGCGGTCGGGACGGCTACAATGAGCAGTTCTTC
V: TRBV9
size: many
D: NA
J: TRBJ2-1

CDR3: CASSLGGEDTEAFF
DNA: TGTGCCAGCAGTTTAGGGGGAGAGGACACTGAAGCTTTCTTT
V: TRBV12-3/TRBV12-4
size: NA
D: NA
J: TRBJ1-1

CDR3: CASMPGLSTDTQYF
DNA: TGCGCCAGCATGCCGGGACTGAGCACAGATACGCAGTATTTT
V: TRBV5-1
size: NA
D: NA
J: TRBJ2-3

CDR3: CATSREVQGARTEAFF
DNA: TGTGCCACCAGCAGAGAGGTACAGGGGGCGAGGACTGAAGCTTTCTTT
V: TRBV15
size: once
D: TRBD1
J: TRBJ1-1

CDR3: CASSVGQVNDEQYF
DNA: TGTGCCAGCAGCGTCGGACAGGTCAATGACGAGCAGTACTTC
V: TRBV9
size: many
D: TRBD1
J: TRBJ2-7

CDR3: CASRQGTSGPHQPQHF
DNA: TGTGCCAGCAGGCAGGGGACATCCGGTCCCCATCAGCCCCAGCATTTT
V: TRBV12-3/TRBV12-4
size: many
D: NA
J: TRBJ1-5

CDR3: CASSIRGDSPLHF
DNA: TGTGCCAGTAGTATAAGGGGCGATTCACCCCTCCACTTT
V: TRBV19
size: few
D: NA
J: TRBJ1-6

CDR3: CASSQDRGQGYGYTF
DNA: TGCGCCAGCAGCCAAGACAGGGGGCAGGGCTATGGCTACACCTTC
V: TRBV4-3
size: many
D: TRBD1
J: TRBJ1-2

CDR3: CASSPGQTVMNTEAFF
DNA: TGTGCCAGCAGCCCAGGACAGACAGTAATGAACACTGAAGCTTTCTTT
V: TRBV5-5
size: many
D: NA
J: TRBJ1-1

CDR3: CASWDRSSYNEQFF
DNA: TGTGCCAGCTGGGACCGTAGCTCCTACAATGAGCAGTTCTTC
V: TRBV19
size: NA
D: NA
J: TRBJ2-1

CDR3: CASKGSGYGYTF
DNA: TGTGCCAGCAAAGGAAGTGGGTATGGCTACACCTTC
V: TRBV7-3
size: NA
D: NA
J: TRBJ1-2

CDR3: CASNSHDNQPQHF
DNA: TGTGCCAGCAACTCCCACGATAATCAGCCCCAGCATTTT
V: TRBV7-9
size: NA
D: NA
J: TRBJ1-5

CDR3: CSVEDQGTGVRYTEAFF
DNA: TGCAGCGTTGAAGATCAGGGGACAGGGGTTCGGTACACTGAAGCTTTCTTT
V: TRBV29-1
size: many
D: TRBD1
J: TRBJ1-1

CDR3: CASRAGASSYNSPLHF
DNA: TGCGCCAGCAGGGCAGGGGCAAGCTCCTATAATTCACCCCTCCACTTT
V: TRBV5-1
size: NA
D: NA
J: TRBJ1-6

CDR3: CASSLGGDLGRQPQHF
DNA: TGTGCCAGCAGTTTAGGGGGAGATTTAGGGAGACAGCCCCAGCATTTT
V: TRBV27
size: NA
D: NA
J: TRBJ1-5

CDR3: CASSLDSRGMGTQYF
DNA: TGTGCCAGCAGTCTAGACAGTAGGGGGATGGGTACGCAGTATTTT
V: TRBV27
size: few
D: NA
J: TRBJ2-3

CDR3: CASSLGLADSYEQYF
DNA: TGCGCCAGCAGCCTTGGACTAGCGGATTCCTACGAGCAGTACTTC
V: TRBV5-1
size: many
D: TRBD2
J: TRBJ2-7

CDR3: CASSSDSHHEQFF
DNA: TGTGCCAGCAGCTCGGACTCCCACCATGAGCAGTTCTTC
V: TRBV7-2
size: many
D: NA
J: TRBJ2-1

CDR3: CATSGAPPPDTPNTGELFF
DNA: TGTGCCACCAGTGGAGCCCCCCCCCCGGACACTCCGAACACCGGGGAGCTGTTTTTT
V: TRBV24-1
size: many
D: NA
J: TRBJ2-2

CDR3: CASSQDEGEQYF
DNA: TGCGCCAGCAGCCAAGATGAGGGCGAGCAGTACTTC
V: TRBV4-3
size: many
D: NA
J: TRBJ2-7

CDR3: CANSTSGTGIDTQYF
DNA: TGCGCCAACAGCACCTCCGGGACAGGGATTGATACGCAGTATTTT
V: TRBV5-1
size: NA
D: TRBD1
J: TRBJ2-3

CDR3: CASSIFRDQGLEQYF
DNA: TGTGCCAGTAGTATATTCCGGGACCAAGGCCTAGAGCAGTACTTC
V: TRBV7-9
size: NA
D: NA
J: TRBJ2-7

CDR3: CASSVRRTGASPLHF
DNA: TGTGCCAGCAGCGTACGCAGGACAGGGGCTTCACCCCTCCACTTT
V: TRBV28
size: many
D: TRBD1
J: TRBJ1-6

CDR3: CASNPTGTKTYEQHF
DNA: TGTGCCAGCAACCCGACCGGGACCAAGACCTACGAGCAGCACTTC
V: TRBV7-9
size: NA
D: NA
J: TRBJ2-7

CDR3: CASSVGSTERQETQYF
DNA: TGTGCCAGCAGCGTAGGCAGCACGGAGCGCCAAGAGACCCAGTACTTC
V: TRBV9
size: NA
D: NA
J: TRBJ2-5

CDR3: CASRLLAGVAGELFF
DNA: TGTGCCAGCAGGCTACTAGCGGGGGTGGCCGGGGAGCTGTTTTTT
V: TRBV11-2
size: once
D: TRBD2
J: TRBJ2-2

CDR3: CASSYTGRASGYTF
DNA: TGTGCCAGCAGTTACACGGGCAGGGCTTCTGGCTACACCTTC
V: TRBV6-5
size: many
D: NA
J: TRBJ1-2

CDR3: CASSLGQGIRWTEAFF
DNA: TGTGCCAGCAGCTTGGGACAGGGAATTAGGTGGACTGAAGCTTTCTTT
V: TRBV5-6
size: NA
D: TRBD1
J: TRBJ1-1

CDR3: CASSFTPQGYEAFF
DNA: TGTGCCAGCAGCTTTACCCCACAGGGATATGAAGCTTTCTTT
V: TRBV11-2
size: many
D: NA
J: TRBJ1-1

CDR3: CASSFLVSHGRNSGNTIYF
DNA: TGCGCCAGCAGCTTCTTGGTCTCTCACGGACGGAACTCTGGAAACACCATATATTTT
V: TRBV5-1
size: few
D: NA
J: TRBJ1-3

CDR3: CASIKPGTGDTGELFF
DNA: TGTGCCAGCATCAAGCCGGGGACAGGGGACACCGGGGAGCTGTTTTTT
V: TRBV12-3/TRBV12-4
size: NA
D: TRBD1
J: TRBJ2-2

CDR3: CASSQDGRGEQYF
DNA: TGCGCCAGCAGCCAAGATGGGAGGGGCGAGCAGTACTTC
V: TRBV4-3
size: many
D: TRBD2
J: TRBJ2-7

CDR3: CASSLQRRTDTQYF
DNA: TGTGCCAGCAGTTTACAGCGTCGCACAGATACGCAGTATTTT
V: TRBV12-3/TRBV12-4
size: many
D: NA
J: TRBJ2-3

CDR3: CATSSRGLSAQHF
DNA: TGTGCCACCAGCTCTAGGGGGCTCTCGGCCCAGCATTTT
V: TRBV15
size: NA
D: TRBD1
J: TRBJ1-5

CDR3: CASTGNGETQYF
DNA: TGTGCCAGCACCGGTAATGGGGAGACCCAGTACTTC
V: TRBV2
size: NA
D: NA
J: TRBJ2-5

CDR3: CASSLDISNEQLF
DNA: TGTGCCAGCAGCTTGGACATTTCCAATGAGCAGCTCTTC
V: TRBV7-3
size: once
D: NA
J: TRBJ2-1

CDR3: CATSDRGSGYTF
DNA: TGTGCCACCAGTGATCGGGGTTCTGGCTACACCTTC
V: TRBV24-1
size: NA
D: NA
J: TRBJ1-2

CDR3: CATSRTGETGELFF
DNA: TGTGCCACCAGCCGGACAGGGGAGACCGGGGAGCTGTTTTTT
V: TRBV15
size: many
D: TRBD1
J: TRBJ2-2

CDR3: CASSVEGQGEKLFF
DNA: TGTGCCAGCAGTGTAGAGGGGCAAGGGGAAAAACTGTTTTTT
V: TRBV2
size: NA
D: NA
J: TRBJ1-4

CDR3: CASSNLGTEADGYTF
DNA: TGTGCCAGCAGTAACCTAGGGACCGAGGCGGATGGCTACACCTTC
V: TRBV6-4
size: few
D: NA
J: TRBJ1-2